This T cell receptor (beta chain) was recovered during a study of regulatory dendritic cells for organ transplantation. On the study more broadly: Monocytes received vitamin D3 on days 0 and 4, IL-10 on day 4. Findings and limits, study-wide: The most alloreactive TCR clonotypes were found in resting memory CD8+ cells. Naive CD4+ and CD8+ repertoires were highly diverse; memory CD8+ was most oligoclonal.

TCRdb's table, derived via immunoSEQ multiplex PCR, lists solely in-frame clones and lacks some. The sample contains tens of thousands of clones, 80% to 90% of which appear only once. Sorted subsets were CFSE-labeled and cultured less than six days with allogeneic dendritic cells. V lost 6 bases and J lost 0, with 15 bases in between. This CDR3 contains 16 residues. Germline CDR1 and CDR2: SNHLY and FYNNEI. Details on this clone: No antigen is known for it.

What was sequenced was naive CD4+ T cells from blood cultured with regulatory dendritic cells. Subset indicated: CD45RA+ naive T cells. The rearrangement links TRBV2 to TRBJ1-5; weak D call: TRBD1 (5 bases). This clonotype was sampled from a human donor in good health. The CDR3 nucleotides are TGTGCCAGCAGCGTCCTAGGGACGGCTAGCAATCAGCCCCAGCATTTT. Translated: CASSVLGTASNQPQHF. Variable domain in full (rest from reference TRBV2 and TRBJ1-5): EPEVTQTPSHQVTQMGQEVILRCVPISNHLYFYWYRQILGQKVEFLVSFYNNEISEKSEIFDDQFSVERPDGSNFTLKIRSTKLEDSAMYFCASSVLGTASNQPQHFGDGTRLSIL.